Following are 9 T cell receptor beta chains from one sample sequenced in a study of blood T cell repertoires in COVID-19. Profiling relied on immunoSEQ multiplex PCR, and the TCRdb table lists in-frame clones only, not all of them. The sample records 83,000 or so clones, about 76% being singletons. The sample consisted of peripheral blood. Receptors originate from an elderly woman with acute or convalescent COVID-19.

The V and J genes are TRBV18 and TRBJ1-1, with 8 bases identical to TRBD1. V shed 3 bases, J shed 0 bases, and the junction held 3 bases outside the gene matches. In germline, CDR1 is KGHSH, CDR2 LQKENI. The length of the CDR3 is 15 residues. This chain's CDR3 is CASSPGQGLNTEAFF. The DNA for the CDR3 is TGTGCCAGCTCACCCGGACAGGGTTTGAACACTGAAGCTTTCTTT.

The rearrangement uses TRBV5-8 and TRBJ1-4; D perhaps matches TRBD1 (6 bases). The CDR3 length is 17 residues. V lost 0 bases, J lost 0 bases, and 12 bases lay in between. Germline-derived CDR1 and CDR2 are SGHTS and YDEGEE. In nucleotides, the CDR3 is TGTGCCAGCAGCTTGGGGACAGCCCTTTCAACTAATGAAAAACTGTTTTTT. Protein: CASSLGTALSTNEKLFF.

The CDR3, as DNA: TGTGCCTGGTCATTTAATGAAAAACTGTTTTTT. It specifies CAWSFNEKLFF. V and J are TRBV30 and TRBJ1-4, with D hard to call. The CDR3 totals 11 residues. Germline V CDR1 and CDR2: GTSNPN, SVGIG (reference sequence). V was clipped by 5 bases and J by 4 bases, with 5 bases between them.

The V gene is TRBV6-5, the J gene TRBJ1-6; unclear D gene. The germline gives CDR1 MNHEY, CDR2 SVGAGI. CDR3 length: 14 amino acids. V lost 6 bases to trimming and J lost 9 bases, with 15 bases between them. The chain's CDR3 is CASRPLWRGSPLHF. The CDR3 region has the DNA TGTGCCAGCAGGCCTCTCTGGCGGGGTTCACCCCTCCACTTT.

V and J are TRBV6-2 or TRBV6-3 and TRBJ1-4; D is perhaps TRBD1 (5 bases). The V gene's germline CDR1 is MNHEY and CDR2 SVGEGT. This CDR3 has 15 amino acids. Trimming pared 0 bases from V and 5 bases from J, leaving 10 bases between. The CDR3 is CASSYSERQNEKLFF. The DNA of the CDR3 is TGTGCCAGCAGTTACTCGGAGAGACAGAATGAAAAACTGTTTTTT.

This chain uses TRBV5-5 with TRBJ2-2; a possible D gene is TRBD2 (6 bases). V was trimmed by 1 base and J by 0 bases, leaving 7 bases between them. Germline V gene lookup returns CDR1 SGHKS and CDR2 YYEKEE (reference sequence). The CDR3 sequence is 15 residues long. In DNA form, the CDR3 reads TGTGCCAGCAGCTTGACTAGCTCGAACACCGGGGAGCTGTTTTTT. Protein: CASSLTSSNTGELFF.

V and J are TRBV29-1 and TRBJ2-4; TRBD2 might be the D (5 bases). The CDR3 has 14 amino acids. V gave up 4 bases and J gave up 5 bases, with 15 bases separating them. Germline loops: CDR1 SQVTM, CDR2 ANQGSEA. CDR3 sequence reads: CSVVAEVVQNIQYF. DNA for the CDR3: TGCAGCGTTGTGGCGGAGGTGGTCCAAAACATTCAGTACTTC.

This sequence joins TRBV3-1 (or the pseudogene TRBV3-2) and TRBJ1-2; maybe TRBD1 (6 bases). The CDR3 sequence is 16 residues long. Trimming shortened V by 3 bases and J by 2 bases, and 16 bases separated the two germline ends. CDR1 is LGHDT, CDR2 YNNKEL, per germline (reference sequence). The CDR3: CASSHESQTGNYGYTF. CDR3 in DNA: TGTGCCAGCAGCCACGAGAGCCAAACAGGGAACTATGGCTACACCTTC.

J is TRBJ2-1 and V is TRBV29-1, with no clear D. V dropped 3 bases and J dropped 0 bases, with 9 bases sitting between them. The CDR3 extends over 14 amino acids. Germline loops: CDR1 SQVTM, CDR2 ANQGSEA. The CDR3, as DNA: TGCAGCGTTGATTCCTCGAGCTCCTACAATGAGCAGTTCTTC. Translated, it gives CSVDSSSSYNEQFF.